This is a list of T cell receptor beta chains from one sample in a study of blood T cells in healthy people across ages. TCRdb analysed the 5' RACE reads with MiXCR anew, one entry per CDR3 protein. This table holds over 700,000 distinct CDR3 sequences, around a quarter found once. This sample was shared with a second study, whose subject was T cells of mothers and their children.

The source material was blood. The receptors originated from a boy aged 10-17 years in good health. The CDR3 runs from the conserved cysteine through the conserved F or W. The order of the fields is V gene, CDR3 length, J gene, clone size, D gene, CDR3 protein, CDR3 DNA. A D gene is named only where the DNA matches it firmly. Only part of the rows carry a size: once, few, many, or a class if the clone is expanded.

TRBV7-3	14	TRBJ2-1	.	TRBD1	CASSPQGSGGRQFF	TGTGCCAGCAGCCCACAAGGATCAGGGGGACGGCAGTTCTTC
TRBV7-9	15	TRBJ2-3	few	.	CASSLVPKATDTQYF	TGTGCCAGCAGCTTAGTTCCGAAGGCCACAGATACGCAGTATTTT
TRBV5-6	14	TRBJ2-7	once	.	CASSLGRRLYEQYF	TGTGCCAGCAGCTTGGGACGCAGGCTATACGAGCAGTACTTC
TRBV9	14	TRBJ1-2	.	TRBD1	CASSARGTADGYTF	TGTGCCAGCAGCGCTCGAGGGACAGCGGATGGCTACACCTTC
TRBV18	15	TRBJ2-7	few	.	CASSPHGPAGYEQYF	TGTGCCAGCTCACCCCACGGTCCCGCGGGATACGAGCAGTACTTC
TRBV19	12	TRBJ1-2	few	.	CASTNFSYGYTF	TGTGCCAGTACTAACTTTAGCTATGGCTACACCTTC
TRBV28	15	TRBJ2-7	.	TRBD1	CASSSSGDSTYEQYF	TGTGCCAGCAGTTCCTCCGGGGACAGCACCTACGAGCAGTACTTC
TRBV4-3	19	TRBJ2-7	few	.	CASSQDRTDLSFPAYEQYF	TGCGCCAGCAGCCAAGATAGGACGGACCTATCCTTCCCCGCCTACGAGCAGTACTTC
TRBV7-9	15	TRBJ1-1	.	TRBD1	CASSLGQGQGSDAFF	TGTGCCAGCAGCTTAGGACAGGGGCAGGGTTCCGATGCTTTCTTT
TRBV6-5	12	TRBJ1-1	.	.	CATAGSGTEAFF	TGTGCCACCGCGGGTAGCGGGACTGAAGCTTTCTTT
TRBV29-1	14	TRBJ2-1	many	TRBD2	CSVDGGSSYNEQFF	TGCAGCGTTGATGGCGGGAGCTCCTACAATGAGCAGTTCTTC
TRBV6-2/TRBV6-3	16	TRBJ1-4	.	.	CASSLDGDGRKEKLFF	TGTGCCAGCAGCCTCGACGGGGACGGGAGAAAGGAAAAACTGTTTTTT
TRBV19	14	TRBJ2-5	few	.	CASSQGLFGETQYF	TGTGCCAGTAGTCAGGGATTGTTCGGAGAGACCCAGTACTTC
TRBV10-2	11	TRBJ2-3	few	.	CASSESRDLDF	TGCGCCAGCAGTGAGTCGAGGGACCTCGATTTT
TRBV20-1	14	TRBJ2-1	.	TRBD2	CSTTSVQSYNEQFF	TGCAGTACTACTAGCGTGCAATCCTACAATGAGCAGTTCTTC
TRBV7-9	16	TRBJ2-1	.	.	CASSLLWTVGDNEQFF	TGTGCCAGCAGCTTATTGTGGACAGTTGGGGACAATGAGCAGTTCTTC
TRBV13	18	TRBJ2-7	few	.	CASSLSRPFPPTSYEQYF	TGTGCCAGCAGCTTAAGTCGACCTTTCCCCCCTACTTCCTACGAGCAGTACTTC
TRBV5-5	14	TRBJ2-5	many	.	CASSPGLIQETQYF	TGTGCCAGCAGCCCGGGACTGATCCAAGAGACCCAGTACTTC
TRBV6-5	13	TRBJ2-1	few	.	CATQELGVREQFF	TGTGCCACCCAAGAGTTGGGAGTTCGGGAGCAGTTCTTC
TRBV6-6	12	TRBJ1-2	.	.	CASSYWDYGYTF	TGTGCCAGCAGTTATTGGGACTATGGCTACACCTTC
TRBV5-1	15	TRBJ2-2	.	.	CASSLDGSDTGELFF	TGCGCCAGCAGCTTAGACGGGAGTGACACCGGGGAGCTGTTTTTT
TRBV7-2	16	TRBJ1-2	.	TRBD1	CASSTGQTDINYGYTF	TGTGCCAGCAGCACGGGACAGACAGATATTAACTATGGCTACACCTTC
TRBV29-1	15	TRBJ1-2	.	.	CSVEGSDRLIYGYTF	TGCAGCGTTGAGGGGTCCGACAGGCTAATCTATGGCTACACCTTC
TRBV20-1	11	TRBJ1-2	.	.	CSSNGGGGYTF	TGCAGTTCCAACGGCGGGGGCGGCTACACCTTC
TRBV10-1	16	TRBJ2-3	.	TRBD2	CASSGLAGGPTDTQYF	TGCGCCAGTTCGGGACTAGCGGGAGGGCCAACAGATACGCAGTATTTT
TRBV7-6	16	TRBJ2-3	many	TRBD2	CASSLASGASTDTQYF	TGTGCCAGCAGCTTAGCCAGCGGGGCTAGCACAGATACGCAGTATTTT
TRBV5-1	15	TRBJ2-5	.	.	CASSLGRQFQETQYF	TGCGCCAGCAGCTTGGGGCGGCAATTCCAAGAGACCCAGTACTTC
TRBV29-1	15	TRBJ2-1	few	.	CSVVIGDIERNEQFF	TGCAGCGTTGTAATTGGAGATATTGAGAGGAATGAGCAGTTCTTC
TRBV6-6	13	TRBJ2-1	.	.	CASSLEAETEQFF	TGTGCCAGCAGTTTAGAAGCGGAGACTGAGCAGTTCTTC
TRBV3-1	18	TRBJ2-3	.	TRBD2	CASSQASGSGLSTDTQYF	TGTGCCAGCAGCCAAGCTAGCGGCTCCGGACTGTCCACAGATACGCAGTATTTT
TRBV2	14	TRBJ2-1	.	.	CASSGRVLYNERFF	TGTGCCAGCAGTGGCAGGGTCCTCTACAATGAGCGGTTCTTC
TRBV20-1	14	TRBJ2-4	.	TRBD2	CSASGPGLGRDQYF	TGCAGTGCTAGCGGGCCGGGACTAGGTCGCGATCAGTACTTC
TRBV14	13	TRBJ2-1	.	.	CASSATLYNEQFF	TGTGCCAGCAGCGCAACACTTTACAATGAGCAGTTCTTC
TRBV7-2	16	TRBJ2-2	.	TRBD2	CASSLRGGGNTGELFF	TGTGCCAGCAGCTTAAGGGGCGGGGGGAACACCGGGGAGCTGTTTTTT
TRBV5-1	17	TRBJ2-3	few	.	CASSADPRGARTNTQYF	TGCGCCAGCAGCGCGGACCCGAGGGGGGCTCGCACGAATACGCAGTATTTT
TRBV27	14	TRBJ2-1	few	.	CASSWGSSYNEQFF	TGTGCCAGCTCCTGGGGAAGCTCCTACAATGAGCAGTTCTTC
TRBV24-1	14	TRBJ2-5	.	.	CATSDHDPKETQYF	TGTGCCACCAGTGATCATGATCCGAAGGAGACCCAGTACTTC
TRBV20-1	14	TRBJ2-7	few	TRBD2	CSARWREETYEQYF	TGCAGTGCTAGATGGCGGGAGGAAACCTACGAGCAGTACTTC
TRBV4-2	15	TRBJ2-5	.	.	CASSQDLGSQETQYF	TGTGCCAGCAGCCAAGATCTGGGCAGCCAAGAGACCCAGTACTTC
TRBV15	14	TRBJ1-1	.	.	CATSRVKGNTEAFF	TGTGCCACCAGCAGAGTGAAGGGGAACACTGAAGCTTTCTTT
TRBV12-3/TRBV12-4	16	TRBJ2-1	few	TRBD1	CASRLGWGQGNHEQFF	TGTGCCAGCCGCCTAGGATGGGGACAGGGGAACCATGAGCAGTTCTTC
TRBV29-1	15	TRBJ2-6	.	TRBD1	CSVMGQGSGANVLTF	TGCAGCGTGATGGGACAGGGTTCTGGGGCCAACGTCCTGACTTTC
TRBV19	15	TRBJ2-5	.	TRBD2	CASSIDGGGWQTQYF	TGTGCCAGTAGTATAGATGGCGGGGGGTGGCAGACCCAGTACTTC
TRBV4-3	14	TRBJ2-7	.	.	CASSQDGSRYEQYF	TGCGCCAGCAGCCAGGACGGCTCGAGATACGAGCAGTACTTC
TRBV6-6	13	TRBJ1-2	many	.	CASSYIGPNGYTF	TGTGCCAGCAGTTACATAGGGCCTAATGGCTACACCTTC
TRBV5-1	15	TRBJ2-3	many	TRBD2	CASSSLAASTDTQYF	TGCGCCAGCAGCTCGCTAGCGGCTAGCACAGATACGCAGTATTTT